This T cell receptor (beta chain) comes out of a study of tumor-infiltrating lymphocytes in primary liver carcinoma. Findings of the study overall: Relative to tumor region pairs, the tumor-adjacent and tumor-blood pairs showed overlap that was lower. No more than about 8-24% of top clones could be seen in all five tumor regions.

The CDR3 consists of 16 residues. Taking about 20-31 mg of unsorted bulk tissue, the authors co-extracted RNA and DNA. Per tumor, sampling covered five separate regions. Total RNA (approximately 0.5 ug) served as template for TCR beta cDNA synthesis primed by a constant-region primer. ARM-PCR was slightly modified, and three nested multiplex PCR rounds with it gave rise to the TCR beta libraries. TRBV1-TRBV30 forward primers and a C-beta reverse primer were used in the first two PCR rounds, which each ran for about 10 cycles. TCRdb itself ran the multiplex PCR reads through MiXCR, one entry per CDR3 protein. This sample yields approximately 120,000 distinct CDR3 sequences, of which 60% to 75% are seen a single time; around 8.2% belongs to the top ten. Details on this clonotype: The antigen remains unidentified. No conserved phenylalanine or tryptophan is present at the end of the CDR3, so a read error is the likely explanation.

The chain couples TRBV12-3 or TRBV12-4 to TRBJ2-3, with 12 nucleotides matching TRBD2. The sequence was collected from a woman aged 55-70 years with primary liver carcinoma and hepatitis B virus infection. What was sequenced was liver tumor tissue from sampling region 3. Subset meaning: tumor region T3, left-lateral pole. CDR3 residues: CVSRKRLAGVTDTQYY. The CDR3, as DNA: TGTGTCAGCAGGAAGAGACTAGCGGGGGTCACAGATACGCAGTATTAT.